The entry below describes one T cell receptor beta chain. This sample is part of a study of blood T cell repertoires in COVID-19. Turning to the study itself: Collection of acute and convalescent COVID-19 samples took place in the United States, Italy and Spain. Sources were T cells, B-cell-depleted T cells, or PBMCs; the material itself was cDNA or gDNA.

Original analysis: Estimated nucleated cell counts came from reference gene primer amplification. Profiling relied on immunoSEQ multiplex PCR, and the TCRdb table lists in-frame clones only, not all of them. V and J calls and clone size are those listed in that table; D and trimming were worked out from the DNA. The table lists fewer than 150,000 clones, about 86% of them singletons, with less than 20% in the top ten. Trimming left V 0 bases short and J 3 bases short, with 6 bases between. The germline gives CDR1 LNHDA, CDR2 SQIVND (reference sequence). The CDR3 spans 14 residues. The TCR comes from a woman in her forties or fifties with acute or convalescent COVID-19. Sample: peripheral blood. J is TRBJ1-5 and V is TRBV19; D is ambiguous. CDR3 sequence: CASSIDPYNQPQHF. CDR3 coding DNA: TGTGCCAGTAGTATAGATCCTTACAATCAGCCCCAGCATTTT.